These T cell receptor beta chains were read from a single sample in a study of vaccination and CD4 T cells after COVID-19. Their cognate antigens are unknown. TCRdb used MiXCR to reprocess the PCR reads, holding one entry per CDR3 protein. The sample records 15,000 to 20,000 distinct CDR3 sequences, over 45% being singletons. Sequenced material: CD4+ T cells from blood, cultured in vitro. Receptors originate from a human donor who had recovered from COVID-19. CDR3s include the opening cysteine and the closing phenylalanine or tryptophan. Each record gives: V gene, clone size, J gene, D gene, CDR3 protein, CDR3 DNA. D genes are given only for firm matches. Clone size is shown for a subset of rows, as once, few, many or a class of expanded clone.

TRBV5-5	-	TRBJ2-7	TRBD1	CASSFLGTGGLEQYF	TGTGCCAGCAGCTTCTTAGGGACAGGGGGGCTCGAGCAGTACTTC
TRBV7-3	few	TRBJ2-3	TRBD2	CASSPNRGGGTDTQYF	TGTGCCAGCAGCCCGAACCGGGGGGGCGGCACAGATACGCAGTATTTT
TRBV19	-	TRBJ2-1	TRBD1	CASSRLQGKTYNEQFF	TGTGCCAGTAGCCGGCTACAGGGGAAAACCTACAATGAGCAGTTCTTC
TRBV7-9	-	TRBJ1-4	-	CASIYIPGNNEKLFF	TGTGCCAGCATCTACATTCCGGGGAATAATGAAAAACTGTTTTTT
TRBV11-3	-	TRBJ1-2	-	CASSQSRYGYTF	TGTGCCAGCAGCCAGAGCCGGTATGGCTACACCTTC
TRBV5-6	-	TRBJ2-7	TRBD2	CASREAGLASNEQYF	TGTGCCAGCAGAGAAGCGGGACTAGCCTCCAACGAGCAGTACTTC
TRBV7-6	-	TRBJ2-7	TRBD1	CASSWGQGSYEQYF	TGTGCCAGCAGCTGGGGACAGGGGTCCTACGAGCAGTACTTC
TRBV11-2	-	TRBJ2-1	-	CASSLAGGAGNEQFF	TGTGCCAGCAGCTTAGCAGGAGGGGCGGGCAATGAGCAGTTCTTC
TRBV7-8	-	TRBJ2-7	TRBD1	CASSLQGSRGYEQYF	TGTGCCAGCAGCCTACAGGGGTCGAGGGGATACGAGCAGTACTTC
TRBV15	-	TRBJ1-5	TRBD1	CATVEDRALIRLSNQPQHF	TGTGCCACCGTTGAGGACAGGGCTTTGATCAGGTTGAGCAATCAGCCCCAGCATTTT
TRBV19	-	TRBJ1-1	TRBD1	CASSAHDRVNTEAFF	TGTGCCAGTAGTGCCCACGACAGGGTGAACACTGAAGCTTTCTTT
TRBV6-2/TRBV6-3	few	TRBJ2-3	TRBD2	CASSLGLARRTDTQYF	TGTGCCAGCAGTTTGGGACTAGCGCGCCGCACAGATACGCAGTATTTT
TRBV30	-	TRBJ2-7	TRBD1	CAWSPGQGSSWQYF	TGTGCCTGGAGCCCGGGACAGGGTTCGTCATGGCAGTACTTC
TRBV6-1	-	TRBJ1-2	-	CASSGKRGYTF	TGTGCCAGCAGTGGGAAGCGAGGCTACACCTTC
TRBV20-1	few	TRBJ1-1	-	CSAIRGVTEAFF	TGCAGTGCAATCCGGGGGGTTACTGAAGCTTTCTTT
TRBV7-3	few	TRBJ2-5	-	CASSLGRGWEETQYF	TGTGCCAGCAGCTTAGGGCGGGGCTGGGAAGAGACCCAGTACTTC
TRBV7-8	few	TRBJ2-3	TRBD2	CASSKSSGGAGDTQYF	TGTGCCAGCAGCAAATCAAGCGGGGGGGCCGGAGATACGCAGTATTTT
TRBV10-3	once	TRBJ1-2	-	CAISGHDGYTF	TGTGCCATCAGTGGACACGATGGCTACACCTTC
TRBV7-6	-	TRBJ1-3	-	CASSLVVGNTIYF	TGTGCCAGCAGCTTAGTGGTGGGAAACACCATATATTTT
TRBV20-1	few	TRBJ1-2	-	CSARDTGWAGYTF	TGCAGTGCTAGAGATACGGGATGGGCTGGCTACACCTTC
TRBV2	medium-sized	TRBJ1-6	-	CASSGISPLHF	TGTGCCAGCAGTGGAATTTCACCCCTCCACTTT
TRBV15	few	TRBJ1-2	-	CATSPANYGYTF	TGTGCCACCAGCCCCGCCAACTATGGCTACACCTTC